What follows describes a single T cell receptor (beta chain). Its antigen remains unknown. Profiling relied on immunoSEQ multiplex PCR, and the TCRdb table lists in-frame clones only, not all of them. The sample records 40,000 to 50,000 clones, roughly four fifths being singletons. These data are taken from a study of OX40 agonist ivuxolimab in advanced cancers. Background on the study: In this cohort, patients received ivuxolimab, an agonistic anti-OX40 (CD134) antibody. Whole-study findings and limits: Certain nonresponders additionally had low normalized T-cell clonal expansion.

The CDR3 length is 12 residues. The germline gives CDR1 MDHEN, CDR2 SYDVKM. V was cut by 11 bases and J by 9 bases, with 19 bases left in between. The sequence was obtained from an adult with an advanced solid tumor such as melanoma, head and neck, liver or kidney cancer. The specimen was CD4+ or CD8+ T cells sorted from blood, collected in a trial of the OX40 agonist ivuxolimab. The chain employs TRBV28 and TRBJ1-1, with D perhaps TRBD1 (5 bases). CDR3 DNA sequence: TGTGCCTGCTCTAGTGGGGGAAGTCAAGCTTTCTTT. Its translation is CACSSGGSQAFF.